The 30 T cell receptor beta chains below were found in one sample sequenced in a study of blood T cell repertoires in COVID-19. Repertoires were generated with immunoSEQ multiplex PCR, while TCRdb's copy carries only in-frame clones and drops some. The data show about 210,000 clones, about 89% seen once. The sample was peripheral blood. These receptors were taken from a woman aged 40 to 55 with acute or convalescent COVID-19.

V and J are TRBV6-2 or TRBV6-3 and TRBJ2-1; 11 bases fit TRBD2. The CDR3 totals 16 residues. Germline CDR1 is MNHEY and CDR2 is SVGEGT. V dropped 1 base and J dropped 4; count of bases not matched to a gene: 3. The DNA for the CDR3 is TGTGCCAGCAGTTACTTAGCGGGGGGGCTGTACAATGAGCAGTTCTTC. As protein: CASSYLAGGLYNEQFF.

V gene TRBV30 combines with J gene TRBJ1-2, with 9 bases identical to TRBD1. In germline, CDR1 is GTSNPN, CDR2 SVGIG (reference sequence). The V and J ends lost 4 bases and 0 bases, in that order; junction bases with no gene match: 9. The length of the CDR3 is 16 residues. CDR3 residues: CAWTRDRVFPNYGYTF. CDR3 DNA sequence: TGTGCCTGGACCCGGGACAGGGTATTCCCTAACTATGGCTACACCTTC. Full variable domain (remainder filled in from reference TRBV30 and TRBJ1-2): SQTIHQWPATLVQPVGSPLSLECTVEGTSNPNLYWYRQAAGRGLQLLFYSVGIGQISSEVPQNLSASRPQDRQFILSSKKLLLSDSGFYLCAWTRDRVFPNYGYTFGSGTRLTVV.

V and J are TRBV18 and TRBJ1-1; TRBD1 aligns across 7 bases. V lost 4 bases, J lost 4 bases, and 3 bases stayed unmatched. The CDR3 runs to 13 residues. The germline V gene has CDR1 KGHSH and CDR2 LQKENI. CDR3 amino acids: CASSQTGRTEAFF. CDR3 DNA sequence: TGTGCCAGCTCACAGACAGGGCGCACTGAAGCTTTCTTT.

The J gene is TRBJ1-5, the V gene TRBV24-1, with D unclear. Trimming took 4 bases from V and 2 from J, leaving 8 bases between them. This CDR3 is built from 14 residues. Looked up from germline, CDR1 is KGHDR and CDR2 is SFDVKD. CDR3 nucleotide sequence: TGTGCCACCAGTGACACAGCGGGCAATCAGCCCCAGCATTTT. This encodes CATSDTAGNQPQHF.

The chain carries TRBV18 and TRBJ1-1; TRBD1 matches 7 bases. CDR1 is KGHSH, CDR2 LQKENI, per germline. CDR3 length: 15 amino acids. Trimming cost V 3 bases and J 3 bases; bases outside gene matches: 7. The CDR3 bases are TGTGCCAGCTCACCTTGGACAGGCAGTGACACTGAAGCTTTCTTT. This gives the protein CASSPWTGSDTEAFF.

V gene TRBV9 combines with J gene TRBJ1-1; D is perhaps TRBD1 (5 bases). Trimming stripped 0 bases from V and 4 bases from J, with 13 bases between. Germline V CDR1 and CDR2: SGDLS, YYNGEE. This CDR3 spans 15 amino acids. The CDR3 DNA reads TGTGCCAGCAGCGTAGGGGCAGGGCGGAGCACTGAAGCTTTCTTT. It codes for CASSVGAGRSTEAFF.

The V gene is TRBV19, the J gene TRBJ1-2; D possibly corresponds to TRBD1 (6 bases). In germline, CDR1 is LNHDA, CDR2 SQIVND (reference sequence). The CDR3 length is 15 residues. The V and J ends lost 7 bases and 6 bases respectively, with 21 bases between them. In DNA, the CDR3 is TGTGCCAGTACCCTTGGGACATCATCCCCCAATGGCTACACCTTC. Translated: CASTLGTSSPNGYTF.

The chain recombines TRBV5-6 with TRBJ1-2; D not resolved. Germline V gene data show CDR1 as SGHDT and CDR2 as YYEEEE. The CDR3 runs to 13 residues. Between the trimmed V and J ends, which lost 1 base and 4 bases, there was a span of 8 bases. For the CDR3, the DNA is TGTGCCAGCAGCTTGCTCTCAGTCTATGGCTACACCTTC. Translated, it gives CASSLLSVYGYTF.

This clone has only a few counts. V gene TRBV9 combines with J gene TRBJ1-1; D possibly corresponds to TRBD1 (5 bases). This CDR3 has 16 amino acids. Trimming removed 0 bases at V and 0 bases at J, with 12 bases between. Germline CDR1 is SGDLS and CDR2 is YYNGEE. The CDR3 here is CASSVGSGAMNTEAFF. DNA for the CDR3: TGTGCCAGCAGCGTAGGGAGCGGGGCAATGAACACTGAAGCTTTCTTT.

This chain uses TRBV6-5 with TRBJ1-1; possible D gene TRBD1, 6 bases. Per the germline V gene, CDR1 is MNHEY and CDR2 is SVGAGI. The CDR3 is made up of 14 amino acids. With 7 bases removed from V and 7 bases from J, the gap between germline ends came to 19 bases. The DNA of the CDR3 is TGTGCCAGCACCACCAGGGGATCGGTGTTTGAAGCTTTCTTT. This encodes CASTTRGSVFEAFF.

The chain is built from TRBV19 and TRBJ2-2; the D gene is possibly TRBD2 (6 bases). V gave up 5 bases and J gave up 6 bases, with 13 bases separating them. The germline V gene has CDR1 LNHDA and CDR2 SQIVND (reference sequence). CDR3 length equals 14 residues. Here the CDR3 reads CASSRSRGSGELFF. The CDR3 nucleotides are TGTGCCAGTAGTCGGAGTCGGGGGTCCGGGGAGCTGTTTTTT.

The rearrangement joins TRBV12-2 to TRBJ1-1; TRBD1, as called in the table, went unchecked against the DNA. TRBV12-2 is labeled a pseudogene. CDR3 length equals 14 residues. This CDR3 reads CASRLPPDRVEAFF. Here the CDR3 DNA reads TGTGCAAGTCGCTTACCGCCAGACAGGGTGGAAGCTTTCTTT.

The chain is built from TRBV30 and TRBJ1-1, with 7 bases matching TRBD1. Losses at the gene ends were 2 bases for V and 7 bases for J; bases not matched to a gene: 7. There are 13 residues in the CDR3. Germline CDR1 GTSNPN, CDR2 SVGIG (reference sequence). CDR3 bases: TGTGCCTGGAGTACAGGGGACGTACTTGAAGCTTTCTTT. Its protein product is CAWSTGDVLEAFF.

The CDR3 DNA follows: TGTGCCAGCAGCCTTAGACAGAGCTCTGGGGCCAACGTCCTGACTTTC. It yields the protein CASSLRQSSGANVLTF. This chain uses TRBV14 with TRBJ2-6; possible D gene TRBD1, 5 bases. Between the trimmed V and J ends, which lost 4 bases and 0 bases, there was a span of 10 bases. The CDR3 is made up of 16 amino acids. Germline CDR1 SGHDN, CDR2 FVKESK.

The rearrangement uses TRBV5-5 and TRBJ2-1, with TRBD1 as a possible D gene (5 bases). This CDR3 region has 15 residues. Per the germline V gene, CDR1 is SGHKS and CDR2 is YYEKEE (reference sequence). V shed 0 bases and J shed 6 bases, with 13 bases lying between them. The CDR3 is CASSLGDRGVNEQFF. CDR3 in DNA: TGTGCCAGCAGCTTGGGAGACAGAGGCGTCAATGAGCAGTTCTTC.

The chain couples TRBV5-1 to TRBJ2-3; 8 bases are a match to TRBD2. The junction had 6 bases not matched to a gene; V was cut back by 6 bases and J by 3 bases. The CDR3 is made up of 14 amino acids. Germline CDR1 reads SGHRS; CDR2 reads YFSETQ. The CDR3 nucleotides are TGCGCCAGCACGCAAGCGGGGGCGACAGATACGCAGTATTTT. Protein sequence: CASTQAGATDTQYF. Using reference TRBV5-1 and TRBJ2-3 for the parts outside the CDR3, the full variable domain is KAGVTQTPRYLIKTRGQQVTLSCSPISGHRSVSWYQQTPGQGLQFLFEYFSETQRNKGNFPGRFSGRQFSNSRSEMNVSTLELGDSALYLCASTQAGATDTQYFGPGTRLTVL.

The J gene is TRBJ1-2, the V gene TRBV29-1; weak D call: TRBD1 (6 bases). The V end lost 5 bases, the J end lost 4 bases, and 20 bases lay between the germline ends. Germline CDR1 and CDR2: SQVTM and ANQGSEA. The CDR3 consists of 15 residues. CDR3 nucleotide sequence: TGCAGCGTTCCCCTAGTGGGGGCTGGAGGCTATGGCTACACCTTC. It translates to CSVPLVGAGGYGYTF.

The gene calls are TRBV4-1 and TRBJ1-1, with a tentative D call TRBD1 (6 bases). V lost 4 bases and J 1 base, leaving 16 bases between the germline ends. Per germline, CDR1 MGHRA and CDR2 YSYEKL. This CDR3 is 16 amino acids long. The CDR3 protein is CASSPGRGTQNTEAFF. The CDR3 coding sequence is TGCGCCAGCAGCCCCGGTAGGGGGACACAGAACACTGAAGCTTTCTTT.

V is TRBV9 and J is TRBJ2-3; the D is unclear. Per the germline V gene, CDR1 is SGDLS and CDR2 is YYNGEE. Trimming took off 2 bases at V and 4 bases at J, with 8 bases between the two ends. The CDR3 is 13 amino acids. The DNA for the CDR3 is TGTGCCAGCAGCGTGACAAGTGCAGATACGCAGTATTTT. Translation: CASSVTSADTQYF. Using reference TRBV9 and TRBJ2-3 for the parts outside the CDR3, the full variable domain is DSGVTQTPKHLITATGQRVTLRCSPRSGDLSVYWYQQSLDQGLQFLIQYYNGEERAKGNILERFSAQQFPDLHSELNLSSLELGDSALYFCASSVTSADTQYFGPGTRLTVL.

V usage is TRBV13 and J usage is TRBJ1-1; 10 positions match TRBD1. Germline CDR1 reads PRHDT; CDR2 reads FYEKMQ (reference sequence). V dropped 1 base and J dropped 0; count of bases not matched to a gene: 5. The CDR3 totals 17 residues. For the CDR3, the DNA is TGTGCCAGCAGCTTAGAACGGACAGGGGGGATGAACACTGAAGCTTTCTTT. Translated, it gives CASSLERTGGMNTEAFF. Filled out from reference TRBV13 and TRBJ1-1, the complete variable domain reads AAGVIQSPRHLIKEKRETATLKCYPIPRHDTVYWYQQGPGQDPQFLISFYEKMQSDKGSIPDRFSAQQFSDYHSELNMSSLELGDSALYFCASSLERTGGMNTEAFFGQGTRLTVV.

CDR3 sequence (DNA): TGTGCCTGGAGTGTACTTGGACAGGCTATTAATTCACCCCTCCACTTT. This encodes CAWSVLGQAINSPLHF. The V and J genes are TRBV30 and TRBJ1-6, with 7 bases aligning to TRBD1. Losses at the gene ends were 0 bases for V and 6 bases for J; bases not matched to a gene: 8. Germline V gene sequence: CDR1 GTSNPN, CDR2 SVGIG (reference sequence). The CDR3 is made up of 16 amino acids.

The chain employs TRBV27 and TRBJ1-1; D not resolved. Germline assignment: CDR1 MNHEY and CDR2 SMNVEV (reference sequence). This CDR3 contains 13 residues. Trimming removed 3 bases at V and 11 bases at J, with 16 bases between. The CDR3 bases are TGTGCCAGCAGTTTCCAGGAGGGCGTGCCGGCTTTCTTT. This encodes CASSFQEGVPAFF.

The chain joins TRBV7-2 to TRBJ1-2; the match to TRBD1 covers 7 bases. CDR3 length equals 13 residues. Unmatched junction bases numbered 3, after V lost 0 bases and J lost 8 bases. Germline V lookup: CDR1 SGHTA, CDR2 FQGNSA. CDR3 protein: CASSLARGQGYTF. For the CDR3, the DNA is TGTGCCAGCAGCTTAGCGAGGGGGCAAGGCTACACCTTC.

V and J are TRBV5-8 and TRBJ2-7; D is undetermined. Germline lookup yields CDR1 SGHTS and CDR2 YDEGEE. Trimming pared 0 bases from V and 2 bases from J, leaving 9 bases between. The CDR3 contains 14 residues. DNA of the CDR3: TGTGCCAGCAGCTTGGACTATATCGCCTACGAGCAGTACGTC. It is translated as CASSLDYIAYEQYV.

The chain uses TRBV6-5 and TRBJ2-1; perhaps TRBD1 as D (6 bases). Per germline, CDR1 MNHEY and CDR2 SVGAGI. The CDR3 consists of 14 residues. With 6 bases removed from V and 7 bases from J, the gap between germline ends came to 16 bases. The CDR3 loop reads CASRSRDTANEQFF. The DNA for the CDR3 is TGTGCCAGCAGGAGCCGGGACACGGCTAATGAGCAGTTCTTC.

This clone was counted between two and nine times. This chain uses TRBV2 with TRBJ1-6, with TRBD1 identical over 9 bases. J lost 7 bases, V lost 6 bases, and 10 bases had no gene match. From germline, CDR1 is SNHLY and CDR2 FYNNEI. The CDR3 is 16 residues long. The CDR3: CASSPRDRVGNSPLHF. The CDR3 DNA reads as TGTGCCAGCAGCCCCCGGGACAGGGTGGGGAATTCACCCCTCCACTTT.

The chain uses TRBV6-4 and TRBJ1-6; no clear D. This CDR3 contains 15 residues. Germline V gives CDR1 MRHNA, CDR2 SNTAGT. The V end was cut by 2 bases, the J end by 5 bases, with 10 bases between. The CDR3 here is CASSDNSRNNSPLHF. The CDR3 DNA sequence: TGTGCCAGCAGTGACAACAGCCGGAATAATTCACCCCTCCACTTT.

The rearrangement joins TRBV7-3 to TRBJ2-5, with 16 positions matching TRBD2. Germline CDR1 SGHTA, CDR2 FQGTGA. V gave up 5 bases and J gave up 4 bases; unmatched junction bases: 10. The length of the CDR3 is 18 residues. The CDR3 DNA sequence: TGTGCCAGCAGCCCAGGGACTAGCGGGGGGGCCTTAGGAGAGACCCAGTACTTC. Amino acids: CASSPGTSGGALGETQYF.

The chain joins TRBV7-9 to TRBJ1-1; D is unresolved. The germline V gene has CDR1 SEHNR and CDR2 FQNEAQ (reference sequence). V lost 3 bases and J lost 2, with 10 bases in between. The CDR3 is 14 amino acids. The CDR3 bases are TGTGCCAGCAGCTTCCGACGGACTAACACTGAAGCTTTCTTT. It is translated as CASSFRRTNTEAFF.

This rearrangement joins TRBV29-1 to TRBJ1-2; no firm D call. Trimming shortened V by 4 bases and J by 2 bases, and 8 bases separated the two germline ends. Germline V lookup: CDR1 SQVTM, CDR2 ANQGSEA. The CDR3 consists of 12 residues. The CDR3 is CSVVQANYGYTF. DNA of the CDR3: TGCAGCGTTGTTCAGGCGAACTATGGCTACACCTTC. The full variable domain, rest sourced from reference TRBV29-1 and TRBJ1-2, is SAVISQKPSRDICQRGTSLTIQCQVDSQVTMMFWYRQQPGQSLTLIATANQGSEATYESGFVIDKFPISRPNLTFSTLTVSNMSPEDSSIYLCSVVQANYGYTFGSGTRLTVV.